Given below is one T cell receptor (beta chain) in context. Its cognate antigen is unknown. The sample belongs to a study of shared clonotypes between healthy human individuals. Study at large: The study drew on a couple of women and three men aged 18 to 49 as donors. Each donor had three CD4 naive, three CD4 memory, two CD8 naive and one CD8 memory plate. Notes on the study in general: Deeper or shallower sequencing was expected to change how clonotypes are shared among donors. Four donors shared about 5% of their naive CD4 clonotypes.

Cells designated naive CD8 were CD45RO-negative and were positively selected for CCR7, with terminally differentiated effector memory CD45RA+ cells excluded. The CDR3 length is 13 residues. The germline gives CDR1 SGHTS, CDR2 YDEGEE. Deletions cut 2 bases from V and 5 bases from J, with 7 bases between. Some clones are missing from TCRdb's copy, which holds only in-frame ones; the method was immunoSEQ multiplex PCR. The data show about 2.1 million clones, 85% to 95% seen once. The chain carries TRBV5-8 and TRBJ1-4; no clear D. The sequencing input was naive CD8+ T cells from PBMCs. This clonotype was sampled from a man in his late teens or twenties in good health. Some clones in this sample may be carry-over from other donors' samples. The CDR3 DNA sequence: TGTGCCAGCAGCTTAGGGCCGAATGAAAAACTGTTTTTT. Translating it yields CASSLGPNEKLFF. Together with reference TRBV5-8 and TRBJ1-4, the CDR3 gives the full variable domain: EAGVTQSPTHLIKTRGQQATLRCSPISGHTSVYWYQQALGLGLQFLLWYDEGEERNRGNFPPRFSGRQFPNYSSELNVNALELEDSALYLCASSLGPNEKLFFGSGTQLSVL.